Below are 14 T cell receptor beta chains sequenced from a single sample in a study of CD8+ T cells in alopecia areata. Cell sorting was performed on pooled cutaneous lymph node cells with CD4, CD8alpha, NKG2D, NKG2ACE and other markers. Extracted RNA was reverse transcribed, and the resulting cDNA served as sequencing template. The repertoire was sequenced with immunoSEQ multiplex PCR; TCRdb's copy has only in-frame clones and lacks some. The repertoire consists of more than 250,000 clones, none detected only once. The sample was CD4+ T cells sorted from a lymph node. The receptors were sampled from a C3H/HeJ mouse with alopecia areata. Mouse strain MHC haplotype: H2-k.

This clone was counted between two and nine times. Mouse names are used for the genes. CDR3 DNA, as far as it was read: TGTGCCAGCGGTGATGCTACATCAAACACCGGG. Its protein product is CASGDATSNTG. The complete CDR3 sequence is CASGDATSNTGQLYF. The rearrangement links TRBV13-2 to TRBJ2-2; D gene unclear. The DNA ends 4 residues before the CDR3 does, and the rest of the CDR3 is filled in from the germline J gene. The CDR3 runs 15 residues. CDR1 is NNHNN, CDR2 SYGAGS, per germline (reference sequence). Trimming took off 0 bases at V and 0 bases at J, with 6 bases between the two ends.

This clone was seen a few times. The genes and germline here are from mouse. The read gets to within 4 residues of the CDR3 end, and the germline J gene fills in the rest. The chain is built from TRBV13-1 and TRBJ2-3, with TRBD2 identical over 8 bases. This CDR3 region has 15 residues. The germline V gene encodes CDR1 NSHNY and CDR2 SYGAGN. Trimming took 3 bases from V and 1 from J; bases not matched to a gene: 4. The CDR3 here is CASSVGGVGAETLYF. The part of the CDR3 DNA that was read is TGTGCCAGCAGTGTTGGGGGGGTCGGTGCAGAA.

There are a few counts of this clone. Gene labels here are mouse ones. The read ends 4 residues early relative to the CDR3; the germline J gene fills the gap. The same CDR3 is also encoded by other DNA sequences in this sample. The rearrangement joins TRBV13-3 to TRBJ1-2; 7 bases are a match to TRBD1. Trimming took 3 bases from V and 2 from J; bases not matched to a gene: 4. This CDR3 has 14 residues. Germline loops: CDR1 NNHDY, CDR2 SYVADS. CDR3 loop: CASSGPGQNSDYTF. The CDR3 bases that were read are TGTGCCAGCAGTGGCCCGGGACAGAACTCC.

This clone was seen more than once but under ten times. Gene names are the mouse ones. The read falls 4 residues short of the CDR3 end, and the missing part is taken from the germline J gene. This chain uses TRBV19 with TRBJ2-3; 8 bases line up with TRBD1. The CDR3 sequence is 13 residues long. The V gene's germline CDR1 is FNHDT and CDR2 SITEND (reference sequence). The CDR3 loop is CASRGQGVETLYF. The sequenced part of the CDR3 DNA is TGTGCCAGCAGAGGACAGGGTGTAGAA.

This clone occurred a few times. Mouse germline and gene names are used. The CDR3 end lies 4 residues beyond the end of the read and is filled in from the germline J gene. The chain links TRBV1 to TRBJ1-1, with D possibly TRBD1 on 6 matching bases. The CDR3 has 14 residues. From germline, CDR1 is NSQYPW and CDR2 LRSPGD (reference sequence). The ends were cut back, 4 bases at V and 0 bases at J, with 9 bases in the middle. The CDR3 loop reads CTCSGTASNTEVFF. The CDR3 bases that were read are TGCACCTGCAGTGGGACAGCATCAAACACA.

This clone has only a few counts. Gene names are the mouse ones. Read data end 4 residues before the CDR3 end; the end is taken from the germline J gene. The J gene is TRBJ2-7, the V gene TRBV5, with TRBD2 matching 14 bases. V shed 3 bases and J 2 bases; nucleotides not matched to a gene: 6. The CDR3 spans 17 residues. From germline, CDR1 is LGHNA and CDR2 YNLKQL (reference sequence). CDR3 sequence: CASSHHPGLGGPYEQYF. CDR3 bases read: TGTGCCAGCAGCCATCACCCGGGACTGGGGGGGCCCTAT.

The table lists this clone with a few counts. Germline and genes: mouse. The read falls 4 residues short of the CDR3 end, and the missing part is taken from the germline J gene. The chain joins TRBV19 to TRBJ1-2; the match to TRBD1 covers 7 bases. Germline values: CDR1 FNHDT, CDR2 SITEND (reference sequence). Trimming cost V 4 bases and J 0 bases; bases outside gene matches: 3. This CDR3 has 14 residues. The CDR3 DNA, read in part, is TGTGCCAGCAGTCTACAGGGGACAAACTCC. Translation gives CASSLQGTNS. The whole CDR3 protein is CASSLQGTNSDYTF.

In this sample, this clone turned up a few times. Gene names and germline match the mouse. The CDR3 spells CTCSAQTGYNSPLYF. The sequenced CDR3 bases are TGCACCTGCAGTGCACAGACAGGATATAATTCGCCC. The V and J genes are TRBV1 and TRBJ1-6; maybe TRBD1 (6 bases). The sequenced fragment ends 3 residues before the CDR3 boundary, so the rest is inferred from the germline J gene. TRBJ1-6 is assigned to the ORF class and has an uncertain function. This CDR3 comprises 15 residues. Trimming left V 2 bases short and J 4 bases short, with 9 bases between. CDR1 NSQYPW and CDR2 LRSPGD come from the germline V gene (reference sequence).

This clone was observed a few times. Genes and germline are mouse. The read finishes 4 residues shy of the CDR3 end, and the germline J gene is used to complete it. The same CDR3 arises from other DNA sequences in this sample as well. The chain recombines TRBV5 with TRBJ2-7; 10 bases are shared with TRBD2. The CDR3 runs 13 residues. Germline values: CDR1 LGHNA, CDR2 YNLKQL (reference sequence). The part of the CDR3 DNA that was read is TGTGCCAGCAGCAGGACTGGGGGTTAT. It codes for CASSRTGGY. The complete CDR3 protein is CASSRTGGYEQYF.

This clone turned up a few times. The germline and genes are mouse ones. The read halts 4 residues ahead of the CDR3 end, with the missing end drawn from the germline J gene. The chain combines TRBV19 with TRBJ2-2, with 9 bases that match TRBD1. The CDR3 sequence is 17 residues long. Per the germline V gene, CDR1 is FNHDT and CDR2 is SITEND (reference sequence). Trimming removed 5 bases from V and 4 bases from J; junction bases left unmatched: 12. The chain's CDR3 is CASRKPRGQGVTGQLYF. CDR3 DNA (partial): TGTGCCAGCAGGAAACCCCGGGGACAGGGAGTCACCGGG.

A remark on this clone: Gene names are the mouse ones. The CDR3 is cut off 4 residues early in the read; its end comes from the germline J gene. The J gene is TRBJ2-2, the V gene TRBV19, with D maybe TRBD1 (5 bases). This CDR3 spans 16 amino acids. V lost 1 base to trimming and J lost 0 bases, with 10 bases between them. Germline CDR1 FNHDT, CDR2 SITEND (reference sequence). The CDR3: CASSIPWTSNTGQLYF. The sequenced CDR3 bases are TGTGCCAGCAGTATACCCTGGACATCAAACACCGGG.

This clone was counted a few times. The gene symbols are mouse symbols. The CDR3 end falls 4 residues outside the read, so it is completed with the germline J gene. The chain carries TRBV19 and TRBJ1-2; no clear D. The CDR3 is 13 residues long. V was clipped by 4 bases and J by 0 bases, with 7 bases between them. Germline V CDR1 and CDR2: FNHDT, SITEND (reference sequence). The CDR3 sequence: CASSQAANSDYTF. The DNA read from the CDR3 is TGTGCCAGCAGTCAGGCCGCAAACTCC.

This clone has a handful of counts. Mouse germline and gene names are used. Read data end 4 residues before the CDR3 end; the end is taken from the germline J gene. The chain joins TRBV13-2 to TRBJ2-1, with D unresolved. From germline, CDR1 is NNHNN and CDR2 SYGAGS (reference sequence). V shed 0 bases and J shed 2 bases, with 6 bases lying between them. CDR3 length: 14 amino acids. CDR3 in amino acids: CASGDAADYAEQFF. Incomplete CDR3 DNA: TGTGCCAGCGGTGATGCAGCAGACTATGCT.

This clone showed up just a few times. The genes and germline here are from mouse. The CDR3 end lies 4 residues beyond the end of the read and is filled in from the germline J gene. Other DNA sequences in the sample encode the same CDR3. The J gene is TRBJ2-5, the V gene TRBV1, with 11 bases identical to TRBD2. V lost 1 base, J lost 0 bases, and 3 bases stayed unmatched. The germline V gene has CDR1 NSQYPW and CDR2 LRSPGD (reference sequence). CDR3 size: 17 residues. CDR3 DNA (partial): TGCACCTGCAGTGCAGGACTGGGGGGGGTTAACCAAGAC. Translated: CTCSAGLGGVNQD. The CDR3, in full, reads CTCSAGLGGVNQDTQYF.